This TCR beta chain stems from a study of identical twins. This clonotype was seen a handful of times. From germline, CDR1 is SGHDT and CDR2 YYEEEE. The length of the CDR3 is 14 residues. V gave up 1 base and J gave up 5 bases, with 13 bases separating them. TCRdb re-called the 5' RACE reads with MiXCR, one entry per CDR3 protein. Of roughly 220,000 distinct CDR3 sequences listed, 6.5% are singletons. This same sample was also part of a study on T cells expressing NK-cell markers. That paper adds: Sorted CD3+CD56+NKG2C+, CD3+CD56+NKG2C- and CD3+CD56-NKG2C+ T cells provided the TCR beta repertoires.

This receptor was obtained from a woman between 18 and 29 years old in good health. The rearrangement uses TRBV5-6 and TRBJ2-7; D may match TRBD1 or TRBD2 (5 bases each). Sequencing input: CD8+ T cells sorted from blood. CDR3 sequence: CASSLWGSVDEQYF. The CDR3 bases are TGTGCCAGCAGCTTGTGGGGGAGTGTGGACGAGCAGTACTTC.